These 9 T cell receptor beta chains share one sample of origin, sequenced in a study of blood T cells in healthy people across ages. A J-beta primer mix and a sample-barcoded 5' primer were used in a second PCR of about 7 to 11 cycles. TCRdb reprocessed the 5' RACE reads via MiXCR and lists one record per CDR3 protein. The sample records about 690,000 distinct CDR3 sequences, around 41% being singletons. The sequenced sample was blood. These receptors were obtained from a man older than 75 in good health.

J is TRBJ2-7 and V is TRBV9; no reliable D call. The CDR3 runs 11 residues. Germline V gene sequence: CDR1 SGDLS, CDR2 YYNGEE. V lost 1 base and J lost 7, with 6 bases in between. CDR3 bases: TGTGCCAGCAGCGTAACCGATGAGCAGTACTTC. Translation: CASSVTDEQYF.

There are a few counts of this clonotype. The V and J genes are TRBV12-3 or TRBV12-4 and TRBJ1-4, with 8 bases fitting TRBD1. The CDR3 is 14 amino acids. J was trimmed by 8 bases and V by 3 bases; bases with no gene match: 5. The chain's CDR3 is CASSLDRAGEKLFF. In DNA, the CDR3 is TGTGCCAGCAGTTTGGACAGGGCAGGAGAAAAACTGTTTTTT.

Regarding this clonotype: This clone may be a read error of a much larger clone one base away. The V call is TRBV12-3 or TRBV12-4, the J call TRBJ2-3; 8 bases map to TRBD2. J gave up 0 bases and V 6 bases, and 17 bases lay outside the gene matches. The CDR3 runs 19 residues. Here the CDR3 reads CASSPVKGTSGRSTDTQYF. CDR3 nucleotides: TGTGCCAGCAGCCCCGTTAAAGGGACTAGTGGGAGGAGCACAGATACGCAGTATTTT.

The CDR3 loop is CASSLAGQDADTQYF. The CDR3 DNA reads TGTGCCAGCAGCTTAGCGGGACAAGACGCAGATACGCAGTATTTT. The rearrangement uses TRBV7-9 and TRBJ2-3, with a weak D call TRBD1 (6 bases). V shed 0 bases and J shed 4 bases, with 11 bases lying between them. Germline assignment: CDR1 SEHNR and CDR2 FQNEAQ (reference sequence). The CDR3 is made up of 15 amino acids.

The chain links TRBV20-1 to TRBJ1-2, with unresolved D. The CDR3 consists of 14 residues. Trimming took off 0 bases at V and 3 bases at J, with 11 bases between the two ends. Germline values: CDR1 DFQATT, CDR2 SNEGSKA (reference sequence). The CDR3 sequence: CSARDQRWDYGYTF. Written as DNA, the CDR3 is TGCAGTGCTAGAGATCAGAGATGGGACTATGGCTACACCTTC.

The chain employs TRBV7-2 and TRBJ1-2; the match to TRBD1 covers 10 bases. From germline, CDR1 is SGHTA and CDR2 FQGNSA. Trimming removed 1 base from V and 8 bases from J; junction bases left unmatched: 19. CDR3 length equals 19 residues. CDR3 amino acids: CASSLDGGNRRQGAVGYTF. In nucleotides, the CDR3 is TGTGCCAGCAGCTTAGACGGTGGAAATCGGAGACAGGGGGCGGTCGGCTACACCTTC.

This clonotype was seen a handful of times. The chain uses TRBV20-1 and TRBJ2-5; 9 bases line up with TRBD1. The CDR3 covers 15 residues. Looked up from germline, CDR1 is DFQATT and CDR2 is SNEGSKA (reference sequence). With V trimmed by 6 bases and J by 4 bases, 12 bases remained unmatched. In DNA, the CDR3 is TGCAGTGCCAGAAGCCCGGGACAGGGTAGAGAGACCCAGTACTTC. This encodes CSARSPGQGRETQYF.

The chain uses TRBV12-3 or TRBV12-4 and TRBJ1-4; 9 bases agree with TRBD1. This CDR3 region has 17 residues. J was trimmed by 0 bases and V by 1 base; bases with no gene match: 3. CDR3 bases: TGTGCCAGCAGTTTAGTTTGGACAGGGGCAACTAATGAAAAACTGTTTTTT. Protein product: CASSLVWTGATNEKLFF.

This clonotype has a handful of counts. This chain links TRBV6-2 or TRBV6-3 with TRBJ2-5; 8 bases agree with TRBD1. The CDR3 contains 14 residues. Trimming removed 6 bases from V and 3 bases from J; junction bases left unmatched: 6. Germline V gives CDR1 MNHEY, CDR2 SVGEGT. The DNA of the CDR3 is TGTGCCAGCAGATGGACAGGGAGCAAAGAGACCCAGTACTTC. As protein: CASRWTGSKETQYF.